These 18 T cell receptor beta chains were sequenced from one sample in a study of blood T cells in healthy people across ages. Together with a sample-barcoded 5' primer, a J-beta primer mix was included in a second PCR lasting about 6 to 11 cycles. One entry per CDR3 protein, called by TCRdb with MiXCR from the 5' RACE reads. This sample has 1.5 million to 2 million distinct CDR3 sequences, with over 25% found just once. The sequenced sample was blood. The receptor set was obtained from a woman aged 25 to 39 in good health.

The CDR3 DNA follows: TGTGCCAGCAGTGATAGCGGGAGAAGTTACGAGCAGTACTTC. This gives the protein CASSDSGRSYEQYF. This chain connects TRBV6-2 or TRBV6-3 to TRBJ2-7; 9 nucleotides match TRBD2. The length of the CDR3 is 14 residues. Germline V gives CDR1 MNHEY, CDR2 SVGEGT. The trim removed 5 bases at V and 4 bases at J, leaving 6 bases unmatched.

This clonotype was recorded many times. The gene calls are TRBV7-8 and TRBJ2-5, with 8 nucleotides matching TRBD2. The junction had 4 bases not matched to a gene; V was cut back by 4 bases and J by 3 bases. Germline V gene lookup returns CDR1 SGHVS and CDR2 FQNEAQ. The length of the CDR3 is 14 residues. CDR3 sequence: CASSSGLAKETQYF. Written as DNA, the CDR3 is TGTGCCAGCAGCTCCGGACTAGCCAAAGAGACCCAGTACTTC.

The sample holds a few counts of this clonotype. This chain uses TRBV25-1 with TRBJ2-3, with no clear D. The V gene's germline CDR1 is MGHDK and CDR2 SYGVNS. The CDR3 length is 16 residues. Trimming removed 2 bases at V and 2 bases at J, with 14 bases between. The CDR3 loop reads CASSEPGRKFTDTQYF. In nucleotides, the CDR3 is TGTGCCAGCAGTGAACCCGGACGGAAGTTCACAGATACGCAGTATTTT.

The rearrangement links TRBV5-1 to TRBJ2-2; no reliable D call. There are 13 residues in the CDR3. V lost 3 bases, J lost 13 bases, and 16 bases lay in between. Germline loops: CDR1 SGHRS, CDR2 YFSETQ. The CDR3 nucleotides are TGCGCCAGCAGCTCGTCGGTTAGGCCTGGGCTGTTTTTT. It translates to CASSSSVRPGLFF.

This clonotype was seen repeatedly, ten times or more. This chain uses TRBV12-3 or TRBV12-4 with TRBJ2-5, with 8 positions matching TRBD1. CDR3 length: 13 amino acids. The junction had 6 bases not matched to a gene; V was cut back by 7 bases and J by 5 bases. The CDR3 sequence is CASNGQGGETQYF. The CDR3 DNA follows: TGTGCCAGCAACGGACAGGGTGGGGAGACCCAGTACTTC.

This clonotype was observed a handful of times. The chain carries TRBV9 and TRBJ1-2, with 10 positions matching TRBD1. V was pared by 3 bases and J by 7 bases, with 6 bases of the junction left unmatched. The CDR3 has 14 residues. Germline-derived CDR1 and CDR2 are SGDLS and YYNGEE. Here the CDR3 reads CASSADRGLVGYTF. CDR3 DNA: TGTGCCAGCAGCGCCGACAGGGGGCTAGTTGGCTACACCTTC.

The V gene is TRBV30, the J gene TRBJ2-4; TRBD1 might be the D (6 bases). The V and J ends lost 1 base and 14 bases respectively, with 12 bases between them. The CDR3 extends over 11 amino acids. CDR1 is GTSNPN and CDR2 is SVGIG in the germline V gene (reference sequence). The CDR3 region has the DNA TGTGCCTGGAGTGCCCGACAGGAGGAGTACTTC. Translating it yields CAWSARQEEYF.

V is TRBV6-6 and J is TRBJ1-5; 10 nucleotides agree with TRBD1. V was pared by 6 bases and J by 0 bases, with 8 bases of the junction left unmatched. Germline values: CDR1 MNHNY, CDR2 SVGAGI (reference sequence). The CDR3 extends over 17 amino acids. CDR3 DNA sequence: TGTGCCAGCAGCCTGGGACAGGGGACTAATAGCAATCAGCCCCAGCATTTT. Protein: CASSLGQGTNSNQPQHF.

The chain employs TRBV10-3 and TRBJ2-3, with TRBD1 matching 12 bases. J was trimmed by 4 bases and V by 6 bases; bases with no gene match: 5. The V gene's germline CDR1 is ENHRY and CDR2 SYGVKD. The CDR3 consists of 15 residues. This CDR3 is CAIRGDRGPPDTQYF. CDR3 DNA sequence: TGTGCCATCAGGGGGGACAGGGGGCCTCCAGATACGCAGTATTTT.

This clonotype was seen only a few times. V gene TRBV18 combines with J gene TRBJ2-3; unclear D gene. The CDR3 is made up of 15 amino acids. The germline V gene encodes CDR1 KGHSH and CDR2 LQKENI. The V and J ends lost 0 bases and 2 bases respectively, with 9 bases between them. CDR3 DNA sequence: TGTGCCAGCTCACCACCGAGTCTTTCCACAGATACGCAGTATTTT. Amino acids: CASSPPSLSTDTQYF.

V usage is TRBV2 and J usage is TRBJ2-3; TRBD2 aligns across 7 bases. CDR3 length equals 13 residues. With V trimmed by 7 bases and J by 3 bases, 4 bases remained unmatched. Germline CDR1 SNHLY, CDR2 FYNNEI. As DNA, the CDR3 is TGTGCCAGCATGGCGGGGGTTACAGATACGCAGTATTTT. This translates into CASMAGVTDTQYF.

Details on this clonotype: Likely a read error: the CDR3 ends without its conserved phenylalanine or tryptophan. The rearrangement uses TRBV9 and TRBJ2-7, with D possibly being TRBD1 or TRBD2 (6 bases each). The J call may be incorrect, as the DNA end agrees better with TRBJ2-5. CDR1 is SGDLS, CDR2 YYNGEE, per germline. The CDR3 is 13 residues long. The CDR3: CASSGGAKETQYY. In DNA, the CDR3 is TGTGCCAGCAGCGGGGGGGCAAAAGAGACCCAGTACTAC.

This clonotype was counted at least ten times. This chain uses TRBV28 with TRBJ2-6; no firm D call. The germline gives CDR1 MDHEN, CDR2 SYDVKM. Trimming stripped 3 bases from V and 0 bases from J, with 9 bases between. The CDR3 contains 16 residues. CDR3 DNA sequence: TGTGCCAGCAGTTTTGTCCGGTTCTCTGGGGCCAACGTCCTGACTTTC. This translates into CASSFVRFSGANVLTF. The full variable domain, with the rest looked up from reference TRBV28 and TRBJ2-6, is DVKVTQSSRYLVKRTGEKVFLECVQDMDHENMFWYRQDPGLGLRLIYFSYDVKMKEKGDIPEGYSVSREKKERFSLILESASTNQTSMYLCASSFVRFSGANVLTFGAGSRLTVL.

The chain recombines TRBV10-3 with TRBJ2-5; D may correspond to TRBD1 or TRBD2 (5 bases each). The closer fit of TRBJ2-7 to the DNA end suggests the J call may be wrong. In germline, CDR1 is ENHRY, CDR2 SYGVKD. The CDR3 consists of 13 residues. The CDR3 DNA reads TGTGCCATCAGCGAGACAGAGGGTCGCGAGCAGTACTTC. Protein product: CAISETEGREQYF.

This clonotype was recorded many times. This sequence joins TRBV29-1 and TRBJ1-2, with 8 nucleotides matching TRBD1. CDR3 length: 12 residues. V gave up 7 bases and J gave up 4 bases; unmatched junction bases: 5. The germline V gene encodes CDR1 SQVTM and CDR2 ANQGSEA. The CDR3 here is CSAQGASYGYTF. For the CDR3, the DNA is TGCAGCGCGCAGGGGGCTAGCTATGGCTACACCTTC.

The chain joins TRBV29-1 to TRBJ1-2, with a possible D match to TRBD1 (5 bases). The CDR3 covers 11 residues. Trimming removed 7 bases from V and 8 bases from J, with 14 bases in between. Germline V gene lookup returns CDR1 SQVTM and CDR2 ANQGSEA. In nucleotides, the CDR3 is TGCAGCGACCGGGACTCAAGAGGCTACACCTTC. Its protein is CSDRDSRGYTF.

This clonotype was detected ten times or more. The V call is TRBV7-6, the J call TRBJ2-7; D possibly corresponds to TRBD2 (5 bases). The CDR3 sequence is 13 residues long. The ends were cut back, 5 bases at V and 5 bases at J, with 13 bases in the middle. CDR1 is SGHVS and CDR2 is FNYEAQ in the germline V gene. The CDR3 protein is CASSPLRGDEQYF. The CDR3, as DNA: TGTGCCAGCAGCCCACTACGGGGTGACGAGCAGTACTTC.

This clonotype has ten or more counts. The chain has TRBV6-1 and TRBJ2-4, with TRBD2 matching over 9 bases. With 3 bases clipped from V and 4 bases from J, the junction kept 4 bases outside the gene matches. Germline lookup yields CDR1 MNHNS and CDR2 SASEGT. The CDR3 totals 15 residues. The CDR3 loop reads CASSDSAGGKNIQYF. The CDR3 region has the DNA TGTGCCAGCAGTGATTCAGCGGGGGGAAAAAACATTCAGTACTTC.